Listed here are 24 T cell receptor beta chains from one sample, sequenced in a study of blood T cell repertoires in COVID-19. This table comes from immunoSEQ multiplex PCR, and its TCRdb copy is limited to in-frame clones, with some not included. There are almost 350,000 clones in the sample; 88% occur only once, and 0.95% to 1.1% lies in the top ten. The sequenced sample was PBMCs or T cells enriched from blood (not recorded which). These receptor sequences come from a woman aged 25 to 45 who had been exposed to COVID-19.

This rearrangement joins TRBV24-1 to TRBJ2-6, with D hard to call. The CDR3 runs to 13 residues. V was pared by 9 bases and J by 3 bases, with 8 bases between. Germline CDR1 and CDR2: KGHDR and SFDVKD. The CDR3 is CATLLFGANVLTF. DNA for the CDR3: TGTGCCACCCTCCTTTTTGGGGCCAACGTCCTGACTTTC.

The chain links TRBV7-2 to TRBJ1-1; 10 bases are a match to TRBD1. Trimming removed 4 bases from V and 4 bases from J; junction bases left unmatched: 6. Germline CDR1 is SGHTA and CDR2 is FQGNSA. The CDR3 runs 15 residues. The CDR3: CASSSTGGVSTEAFF. CDR3 DNA sequence: TGTGCCAGCAGCTCGACAGGGGGCGTGAGCACTGAAGCTTTCTTT.

Details on this clone: The same CDR3 can be traced to other DNA sequences in this sample. The chain recombines TRBV18 with TRBJ2-7, with TRBD1 identical over 7 bases. The J segment lost 6 bases and the V segment lost 2 bases, leaving 4 bases of the junction unmatched. The CDR3 totals 13 residues. Per the germline V gene, CDR1 is KGHSH and CDR2 is LQKENI. CDR3 protein: CASSPGAGGEQYF. DNA of the CDR3: TGTGCCAGCTCACCAGGGGCAGGGGGCGAGCAGTACTTC.

The rearrangement links TRBV10-2 to TRBJ2-2, with 8 nucleotides matching TRBD1. This CDR3 contains 19 residues. Germline assignment: CDR1 WSHSY and CDR2 SAAADI. The V segment lost 0 bases and the J segment 2 bases; nucleotides outside the gene matches: 11. CDR3 amino acids: CASSESTSGGKLNTGELFF. For the CDR3, the DNA is TGCGCCAGCAGTGAGTCAACGTCAGGGGGCAAACTCAACACCGGGGAGCTGTTTTTT.

V usage is TRBV29-1 and J usage is TRBJ1-2, with D possibly matching TRBD1 (5 bases). The CDR3 extends over 12 amino acids. The germline V and J ends were trimmed by 4 bases and 8 bases, with 14 bases remaining between them. Germline CDR1 and CDR2: SQVTM and ANQGSEA. CDR3 residues: CSVVGGRYGYTF. The CDR3 DNA sequence: TGCAGCGTTGTTGGGGGGAGGTACGGCTACACCTTC.

The chain carries TRBV30 and TRBJ2-7; D is ambiguous. V lost 0 bases to trimming and J lost 6 bases, with 12 bases between them. This CDR3 comprises 13 residues. The germline V gene encodes CDR1 GTSNPN and CDR2 SVGIG (reference sequence). CDR3 in amino acids: CAWSVARSGEQYF. CDR3 DNA sequence: TGTGCCTGGAGTGTGGCTAGATCGGGCGAGCAGTACTTC.

The chain joins TRBV19 to TRBJ1-1; 8 bases line up with TRBD1. V shed 2 bases, J shed 2 bases, and the junction held 4 bases outside the gene matches. CDR3 size: 15 residues. The germline CDR1 and CDR2 sequences are LNHDA and SQIVND (reference sequence). This chain's CDR3 is CASSILGQANTEAFF. The DNA for the CDR3 is TGTGCCAGTAGTATACTGGGACAGGCCAACACTGAAGCTTTCTTT.

The rearrangement links TRBV19 to TRBJ2-3; no definite D call. CDR1 and CDR2 (germline): LNHDA, SQIVND (reference sequence). The CDR3 runs 13 residues. V lost 5 bases to trimming and J lost 6 bases, with 12 bases between them. CDR3 bases: TGTGCCAGTAGTTCAGGCTGGGCGGATACGCAGTATTTT. Translated: CASSSGWADTQYF.

The chain joins TRBV7-8 to TRBJ1-1; tentative D call: TRBD1 (6 bases). V lost 1 base and J 0 bases, leaving 15 bases between the germline ends. Germline V gene data show CDR1 as SGHVS and CDR2 as FQNEAQ. The CDR3 covers 17 residues. In nucleotides, the CDR3 is TGTGCCAGCAGCTTAGGGACTCCAGGACAGATGAACACTGAAGCTTTCTTT. Protein product: CASSLGTPGQMNTEAFF.

As concerns this clone: Other DNA sequences of this sample code for an identical CDR3. The chain joins TRBV5-1 to TRBJ1-1; TRBD1 matches 7 bases. V shed 2 bases, J shed 1 base, and the junction held 2 bases outside the gene matches. Germline V CDR1 and CDR2: SGHRS, YFSETQ. This CDR3 is 14 amino acids long. The CDR3 spells CASSFQGENTEAFF. DNA for the CDR3: TGCGCCAGCAGCTTCCAGGGGGAGAACACTGAAGCTTTCTTT.

The CDR3 sequence: CASNLKEDNSPLHF. CDR3 nucleotide sequence: TGTGCCAGCAACTTAAAAGAGGATAATTCACCCCTCCACTTT. This sequence joins TRBV28 and TRBJ1-6; D is unresolved. Germline V lookup: CDR1 MDHEN, CDR2 SYDVKM. V was pared by 7 bases and J by 5 bases, with 12 bases between. The CDR3 is 14 residues long.

The rearrangement links TRBV27 to TRBJ2-7, with D possibly being TRBD1 (6 bases). The CDR3 has 14 amino acids. Germline CDR1 reads MNHEY; CDR2 reads SMNVEV (reference sequence). V lost 2 bases, J lost 2 bases, and 10 bases lay in between. In DNA form, the CDR3 reads TGTGCCAGCAGTTTAGTCGCAGGGGCCTACGAGCAGTACTTC. Residues: CASSLVAGAYEQYF.

The genes are TRBV10-3 and TRBJ1-1, with a weak D call TRBD1 (5 bases). V was clipped by 4 bases and J by 1 base, with 10 bases between them. The CDR3 covers 14 residues. Germline lookup yields CDR1 ENHRY and CDR2 SYGVKD. As DNA, the CDR3 is TGTGCCATCAGTGTTGACAGTACGAACACTGAAGCTTTCTTT. Protein product: CAISVDSTNTEAFF.

V gene TRBV5-1 combines with J gene TRBJ2-7; 7 nucleotides agree with TRBD2. V dropped 1 base and J dropped 6; count of bases not matched to a gene: 10. CDR3 length: 15 residues. Germline CDR1 reads SGHRS; CDR2 reads YFSETQ. The CDR3 DNA sequence: TGCGCCAGCAGCTTGTGGGAGGGCCTAGTTCTCGAGCAGTACTTC. It translates to CASSLWEGLVLEQYF.

J is TRBJ1-2 and V is TRBV28; D call uncertain. Germline loops: CDR1 MDHEN, CDR2 SYDVKM. V lost 5 bases and J 4 bases, leaving 14 bases between the germline ends. The CDR3 has 14 residues. In DNA form, the CDR3 reads TGTGCCAGCAGTCTGTCAAGAGTAACCTATGGCTACACCTTC. This encodes CASSLSRVTYGYTF.

The gene calls are TRBV24-1 and TRBJ2-5, with a tentative D call TRBD1 (5 bases). Deletions cut 3 bases from V and 5 bases from J, with 9 bases between. CDR1 and CDR2 from the germline V gene are KGHDR and SFDVKD. This CDR3 is 13 amino acids long. The CDR3 region has the DNA TGTGCCACCAGTGATCCAGGGTCGGAGACCCAGTACTTC. Its translation is CATSDPGSETQYF.

The gene calls are TRBV9 and TRBJ2-3; 9 bases are shared with TRBD1. The junction had 6 bases not matched to a gene; V was cut back by 4 bases and J by 3 bases. Per germline, CDR1 SGDLS and CDR2 YYNGEE. The CDR3 consists of 15 residues. The chain's CDR3 is CASSPGTGRTDTQYF. The DNA of the CDR3 is TGTGCCAGCAGCCCCGGGACAGGGCGGACAGATACGCAGTATTTT. Using reference TRBV9 and TRBJ2-3 for the parts outside the CDR3, the full variable domain is DSGVTQTPKHLITATGQRVTLRCSPRSGDLSVYWYQQSLDQGLQFLIQYYNGEERAKGNILERFSAQQFPDLHSELNLSSLELGDSALYFCASSPGTGRTDTQYFGPGTRLTVL.

The chain joins TRBV7-6 to TRBJ2-7; 10 positions agree with TRBD2. V shed 1 base, J shed 4 bases, and the junction held 1 base outside the gene matches. Germline V gene sequence: CDR1 SGHVS, CDR2 FNYEAQ. This CDR3 is built from 14 residues. CDR3 loop: CASSLGGLAYEQYF. For the CDR3, the DNA is TGTGCCAGCAGCTTAGGGGGACTAGCGTACGAGCAGTACTTC. Complete variable domain (other parts from reference TRBV7-6 and TRBJ2-7): GAGVSQSPRYKVTKRGQDVALRCDPISGHVSLYWYRQALGQGPEFLTYFNYEAQQDKSGLPNDRFSAERPEGSISTLTIQRTEQRDSAMYRCASSLGGLAYEQYFGPGTRLTVT.

The chain carries TRBV6-6 and TRBJ1-1, with D hard to call. This CDR3 comprises 12 residues. Per the germline V gene, CDR1 is MNHNY and CDR2 is SVGAGI (reference sequence). V dropped 0 bases and J dropped 8 bases, with 7 bases sitting between them. CDR3 sequence: CASSYSPGEAFF. CDR3 nucleotides: TGTGCCAGCAGTTACTCGCCGGGAGAAGCTTTCTTT.

The rearrangement joins TRBV29-1 to TRBJ1-2; TRBD1 matches at 9 bases. CDR1 and CDR2 from the germline V gene are SQVTM and ANQGSEA. Trimming took 5 bases from V and 2 from J; bases not matched to a gene: 6. The CDR3 extends over 14 amino acids. In DNA form, the CDR3 reads TGCAGCGTTCTAGACAGGGGGGGAAACTATGGCTACACCTTC. Residues: CSVLDRGGNYGYTF.

This clone was observed a few times. The V and J genes are TRBV27 and TRBJ1-1; 9 nucleotides match TRBD1. The CDR3 runs to 16 residues. J was trimmed by 5 bases and V by 1 base; bases with no gene match: 8. Germline CDR1 MNHEY, CDR2 SMNVEV (reference sequence). The CDR3 region is CASSLLGTGPGTEAFF. The CDR3 nucleotides read TGTGCCAGCAGTTTATTGGGGACAGGGCCCGGGACTGAAGCTTTCTTT.

The chain couples TRBV15 to TRBJ2-1; the D gene is possibly TRBD1 (6 bases). The CDR3 covers 13 residues. Germline V gene data show CDR1 as LNHNV and CDR2 as YYDKDF (reference sequence). V lost 8 bases and J lost 7, with 15 bases in between. The CDR3 protein is CATAMGARNEQFF. For the CDR3, the DNA is TGTGCCACCGCGATGGGGGCGAGGAATGAGCAGTTCTTC.

The chain links TRBV10-2 to TRBJ1-3; maybe TRBD1 (6 bases). The CDR3 loop spans 15 amino acids. Germline values: CDR1 WSHSY, CDR2 SAAADI. The V and J ends lost 6 bases and 1 base respectively, with 13 bases between them. CDR3 nucleotides: TGCGCCAGCAGAACCCAGACAGGATCTGGAAACACCATATATTTT. Translating gives CASRTQTGSGNTIYF.

This clone appeared a single time. V is TRBV28 and J is TRBJ2-1; 11 bases are a match to TRBD2. The CDR3 covers 24 residues. Germline V lookup: CDR1 MDHEN, CDR2 SYDVKM. Losses at the gene ends were 2 bases for V and 4 bases for J; bases not matched to a gene: 28. CDR3 DNA sequence: TGTGCCAGCAGTTTAGGGTTCTTTCCAATTCTAGCGGGAGGATTACGGTCGGGGTACAATGAGCAGTTCTTC. Amino acids: CASSLGFFPILAGGLRSGYNEQFF.